This passage covers 10 T cell receptor beta chains from one sample sequenced in a study of T cells expressing NK-cell markers (dated by TCRdb to about 2020). The library was built by means of 5' RACE. The sequencing machine was an Illumina HiSeq 2000. TCRdb reprocessed the reads and lists each CDR3 protein sequence as a single entry, with no DNA. The table kept for this sample lists about 460,000 distinct CDR3 sequences. The top ten constitute over 1.3% of the sample. The sequenced material came from blood T cells: a sorted CD56 or NKG2C T cell subset, CD4+ or CD8+ T cells, or bulk PBMC T cells (not recorded which). The source of these receptors is a woman aged 45-59 years in good health. Donor details come from another sample of the same person, matched by shared clones.

The chain has TRBV20-1 and TRBJ2-1. The CDR3 totals 12 residues. Germline CDR1 DFQATT, CDR2 SNEGSKA (reference sequence). CDR3 loop: CSARDLAMGQFF.

The V gene is TRBV11-2, the J gene TRBJ2-3. This CDR3 is built from 13 residues. Looked up from germline, CDR1 is SGHAT and CDR2 is FQNNGV. This chain's CDR3 is CASRALDTDTQYF.

V and J are TRBV3-1 and TRBJ2-3; TCRdb calls TRBD1, which cannot be checked without DNA. Germline CDR1 reads LGHDT; CDR2 reads YNNKEL (reference sequence). The CDR3 is 14 amino acids. CDR3 sequence: CASSPRGGTDTQYF.

The genes are TRBV15 and TRBJ1-1. The CDR3 runs 17 residues. Germline V lookup: CDR1 LNHNV, CDR2 YYDKDF (reference sequence). The CDR3 reads CATSRDLEGLRNTEAFF.

The rearrangement links TRBV18 to TRBJ1-1; TCRdb picks TRBD1, but there is no DNA to check that call. Germline CDR1 is KGHSH and CDR2 is LQKENI. The CDR3 is 14 residues long. CDR3 sequence reads: CASSLTGTGTGAFF.

V is TRBV4-1 and J is TRBJ1-5; TCRdb outputs TRBD1, but without DNA this stays unchecked. This CDR3 contains 15 residues. In germline, CDR1 is MGHRA, CDR2 YSYEKL. The CDR3 region is CASSQPGQGMQPQHF.

V and J are TRBV10-3 and TRBJ1-4; TCRdb's D call of TRBD1 is untestable without DNA. This CDR3 region has 13 residues. Germline CDR1 and CDR2: ENHRY and SYGVKD. CDR3 region: CAISRQGAEKLFF.

The V gene is TRBV11-2, the J gene TRBJ2-1; TCRdb lists TRBD2, though no DNA is available to test this call. CDR1 and CDR2 from the germline V gene are SGHAT and FQNNGV. This CDR3 is built from 14 residues. The chain's CDR3 is CASEEEWGYNEQFF.

This chain links TRBV5-1 with TRBJ2-5; TCRdb's D gene call, TRBD2, goes unchecked for lack of DNA. CDR3 length equals 14 residues. CDR1 and CDR2 from the germline V gene are SGHRS and YFSETQ. The CDR3 protein is CASSLGLAGETQYF.

The chain recombines TRBV9 with TRBJ2-2; absent DNA, TCRdb's TRBD1 call cannot be checked. The CDR3 runs to 15 residues. Germline CDR1 is SGDLS and CDR2 is YYNGEE. CDR3 protein: CASSVAQGITGELFF. Variable domain in full (rest from reference TRBV9 and TRBJ2-2): DSGVTQTPKHLITATGQRVTLRCSPRSGDLSVYWYQQSLDQGLQFLIQYYNGEERAKGNILERFSAQQFPDLHSELNLSSLELGDSALYFCASSVAQGITGELFFGEGSRLTVL.